This entry is about one T cell receptor beta chain. These data belong to a study of control samples from healthy donors and cancer patients. Clones were read by immunoSEQ multiplex PCR, and TCRdb kept only the in-frame ones, dropping some. The table includes some 100,000 clones, roughly 91% detected once. The germline gives CDR1 KGHDR, CDR2 SFDVKD. With 8 bases removed from V and 13 bases from J, the gap between germline ends came to 7 bases. The CDR3 loop spans 8 amino acids. Sequencing was carried out using blood. The receptor was derived from a woman aged 50 to 65 in good health. The chain carries TRBV24-1 and TRBJ2-5; a weak D match, TRBD1 (6 bases). The CDR3 bases are TGTGCCACCAAACAGGGGTACTTC. Amino acids: CATKQGYF.